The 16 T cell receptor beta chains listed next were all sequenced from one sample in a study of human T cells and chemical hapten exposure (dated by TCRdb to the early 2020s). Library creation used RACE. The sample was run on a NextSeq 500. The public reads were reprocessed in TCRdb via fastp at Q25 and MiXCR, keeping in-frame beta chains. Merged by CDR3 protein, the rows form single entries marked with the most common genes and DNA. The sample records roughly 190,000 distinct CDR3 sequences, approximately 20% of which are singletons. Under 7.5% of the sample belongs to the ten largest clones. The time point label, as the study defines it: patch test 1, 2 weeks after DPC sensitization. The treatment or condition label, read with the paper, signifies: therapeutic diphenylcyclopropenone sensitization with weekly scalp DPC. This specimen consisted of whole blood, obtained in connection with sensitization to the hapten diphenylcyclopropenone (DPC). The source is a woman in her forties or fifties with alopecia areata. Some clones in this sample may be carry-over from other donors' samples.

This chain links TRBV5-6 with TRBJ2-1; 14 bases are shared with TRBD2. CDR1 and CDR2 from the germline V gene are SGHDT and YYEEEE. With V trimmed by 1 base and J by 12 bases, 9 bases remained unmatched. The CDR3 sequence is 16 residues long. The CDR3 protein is CASSLFGTSGSFGQFF. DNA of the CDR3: TGTGCCAGCAGCTTGTTTGGGACTAGCGGGAGTTTTGGGCAGTTCTTC.

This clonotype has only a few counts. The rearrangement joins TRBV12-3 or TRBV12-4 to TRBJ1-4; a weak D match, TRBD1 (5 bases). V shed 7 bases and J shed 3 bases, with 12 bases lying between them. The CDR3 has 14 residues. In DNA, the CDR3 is TGTGCCAGCAAATCCGGGACGGCTAATGAAAAACTGTTTTTT. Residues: CASKSGTANEKLFF.

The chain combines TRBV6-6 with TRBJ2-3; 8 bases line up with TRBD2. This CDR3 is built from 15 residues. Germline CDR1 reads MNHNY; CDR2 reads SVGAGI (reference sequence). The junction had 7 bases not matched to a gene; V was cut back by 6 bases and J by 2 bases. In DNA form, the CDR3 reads TGTGCCAGCAGGAAAGCGGGAGATTACACAGATACGCAGTATTTT. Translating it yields CASRKAGDYTDTQYF.

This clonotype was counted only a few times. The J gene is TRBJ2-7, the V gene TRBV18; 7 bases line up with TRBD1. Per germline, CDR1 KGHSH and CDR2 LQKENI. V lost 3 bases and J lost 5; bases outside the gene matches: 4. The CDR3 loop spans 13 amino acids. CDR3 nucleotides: TGTGCCAGCTCACCTTATGACAGGGACGAGCAGTACTTC. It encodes CASSPYDRDEQYF.

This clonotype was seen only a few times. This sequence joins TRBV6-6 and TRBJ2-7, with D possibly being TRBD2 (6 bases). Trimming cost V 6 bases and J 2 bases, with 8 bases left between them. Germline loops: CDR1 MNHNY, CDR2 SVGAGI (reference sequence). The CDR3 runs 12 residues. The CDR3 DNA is TGTGCCAGCAGCGGGAGTCCCTACGAGCAGTACTTC. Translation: CASSGSPYEQYF.

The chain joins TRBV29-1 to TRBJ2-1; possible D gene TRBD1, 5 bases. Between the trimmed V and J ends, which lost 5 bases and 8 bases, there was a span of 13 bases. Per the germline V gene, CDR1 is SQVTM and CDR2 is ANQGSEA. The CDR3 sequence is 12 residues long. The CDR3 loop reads CSVLDRSDEQFF. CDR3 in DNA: TGCAGCGTTCTTGACAGAAGCGATGAGCAGTTCTTC.

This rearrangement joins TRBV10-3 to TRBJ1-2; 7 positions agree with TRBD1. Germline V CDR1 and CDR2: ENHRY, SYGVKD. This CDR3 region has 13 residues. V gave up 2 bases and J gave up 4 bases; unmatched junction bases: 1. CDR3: CAISEDRAYGYTF. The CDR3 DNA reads TGTGCCATCAGTGAGGACAGGGCCTATGGCTACACCTTC.

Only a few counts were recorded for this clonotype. The CDR3 nucleotides are TGTGCCACCAGCAGAGATGGGACAGGGGGGGATACGCAGTATTTT. As protein: CATSRDGTGGDTQYF. This chain uses TRBV15 with TRBJ2-3; 11 bases fit TRBD1. Germline V lookup: CDR1 LNHNV, CDR2 YYDKDF (reference sequence). The CDR3 extends over 15 amino acids. Losses at the gene ends were 0 bases for V and 6 bases for J; bases not matched to a gene: 2.

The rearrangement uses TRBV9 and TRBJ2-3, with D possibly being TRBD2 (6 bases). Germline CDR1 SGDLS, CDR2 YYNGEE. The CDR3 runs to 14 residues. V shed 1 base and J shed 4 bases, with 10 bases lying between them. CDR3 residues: CASSVIGSADTQYF. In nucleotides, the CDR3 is TGTGCCAGCAGCGTAATCGGGAGCGCAGATACGCAGTATTTT.

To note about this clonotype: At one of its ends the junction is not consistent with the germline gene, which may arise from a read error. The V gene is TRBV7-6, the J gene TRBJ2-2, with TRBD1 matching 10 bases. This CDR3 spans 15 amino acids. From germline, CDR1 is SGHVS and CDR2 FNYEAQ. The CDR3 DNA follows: TGTGCCGGCAGCCCGGTTGGGACAGGGGTCGGGGAGCTGTTTTTT. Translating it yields CAGSPVGTGVGELFF.

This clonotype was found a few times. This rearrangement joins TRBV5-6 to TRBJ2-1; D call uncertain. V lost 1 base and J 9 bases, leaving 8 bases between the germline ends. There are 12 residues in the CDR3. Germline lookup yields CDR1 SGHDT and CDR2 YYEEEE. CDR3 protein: CASSLRISEQFF. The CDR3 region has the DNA TGTGCCAGCAGCTTGAGGATATCTGAGCAGTTCTTC. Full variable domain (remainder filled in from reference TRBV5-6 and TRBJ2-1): DAGVTQSPTHLIKTRGQQVTLRCSPKSGHDTVSWYQQALGQGPQFIFQYYEEEERQRGNFPDRFSGHQFPNYSSELNVNALLLGDSALYLCASSLRISEQFFGPGTRLTVL.

DNA of the CDR3: TGTGCCAGCAGTCCCCGGACTAGCGGGGGCTCGGGCGAGCAGTACTTC. Protein sequence: CASSPRTSGGSGEQYF. J is TRBJ2-7 and V is TRBV7-6, with TRBD2 matching over 13 bases. The germline V gene has CDR1 SGHVS and CDR2 FNYEAQ. The trim removed 6 bases at V and 6 bases at J, leaving 11 bases unmatched. The CDR3 runs to 16 residues.

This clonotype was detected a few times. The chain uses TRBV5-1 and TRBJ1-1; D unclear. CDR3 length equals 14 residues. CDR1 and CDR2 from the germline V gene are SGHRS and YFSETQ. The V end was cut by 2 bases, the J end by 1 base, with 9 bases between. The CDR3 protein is CASSFTDGNTEAFF. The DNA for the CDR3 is TGCGCCAGCAGCTTTACCGACGGGAACACTGAAGCTTTCTTT.

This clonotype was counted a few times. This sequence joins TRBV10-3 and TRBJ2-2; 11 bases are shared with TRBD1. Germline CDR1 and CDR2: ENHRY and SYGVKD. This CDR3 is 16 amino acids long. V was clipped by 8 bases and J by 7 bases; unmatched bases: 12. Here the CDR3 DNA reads TGTGCCATCTCGGCGGACAGGGGGCAATTTTTCGGGGAGCTGTTTTTT. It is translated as CAISADRGQFFGELFF.

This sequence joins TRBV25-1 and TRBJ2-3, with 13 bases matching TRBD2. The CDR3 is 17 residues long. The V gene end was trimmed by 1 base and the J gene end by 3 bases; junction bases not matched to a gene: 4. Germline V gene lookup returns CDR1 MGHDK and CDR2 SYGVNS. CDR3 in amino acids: CASSESTSGRVTDTQYF. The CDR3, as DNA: TGTGCCAGCAGTGAATCCACTAGCGGGAGGGTGACAGATACGCAGTATTTT.

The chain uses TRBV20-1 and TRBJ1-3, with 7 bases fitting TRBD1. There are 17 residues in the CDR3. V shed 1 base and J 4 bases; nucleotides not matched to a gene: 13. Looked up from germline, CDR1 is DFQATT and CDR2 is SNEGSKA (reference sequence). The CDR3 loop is CSARGDHRGSAGNTIYF. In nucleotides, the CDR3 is TGCAGTGCTAGAGGGGACCACAGGGGAAGTGCCGGAAACACCATATATTTT.